The next 8 T cell receptor beta chains were all read from a single sample in a study of blood T cell repertoires in COVID-19. The method was immunoSEQ multiplex PCR; TCRdb's version includes in-frame clones alone and lacks a portion of them. The sample carries over 85,000 clones, roughly 80% recorded once. The sequencing sample was made of peripheral blood. These receptors all stem from a human donor in a cohort sampled during active COVID-19.

The chain has TRBV5-1 and TRBJ2-1; possibly TRBD2 for D (5 bases). Germline V gene lookup returns CDR1 SGHRS and CDR2 YFSETQ. The CDR3 totals 15 residues. Trimming left V 2 bases short and J 0 bases short, with 9 bases between. As DNA, the CDR3 is TGCGCCAGCAGCTTCGCGGGCGGCTCCTACAATGAGCAGTTCTTC. Amino acids: CASSFAGGSYNEQFF. The full variable domain, completed using reference TRBV5-1 and TRBJ2-1, is KAGVTQTPRYLIKTRGQQVTLSCSPISGHRSVSWYQQTPGQGLQFLFEYFSETQRNKGNFPGRFSGRQFSNSRSEMNVSTLELGDSALYLCASSFAGGSYNEQFFGPGTRLTVL.

V and J are TRBV9 and TRBJ1-3; no definite D call. Per germline, CDR1 SGDLS and CDR2 YYNGEE. This CDR3 contains 17 residues. Trimming pared 3 bases from V and 0 bases from J, leaving 16 bases between. CDR3 loop: CASSGSRNRPSGNTIYF. CDR3 bases: TGTGCCAGCAGCGGATCCCGTAACAGACCCTCTGGAAACACCATATATTTT.

The V call is TRBV5-4, the J call TRBJ2-3; TRBD2 matches 7 bases. The J segment lost 1 base and the V segment lost 3 bases, leaving 17 bases of the junction unmatched. CDR1 is SGHNT and CDR2 is YYREEE in the germline V gene (reference sequence). The CDR3 is made up of 19 amino acids. In DNA, the CDR3 is TGTGCCAGCAGCTCCGGCCCCACAACTAGGGCGGGGGGCACAGATACGCAGTATTTT. Its protein product is CASSSGPTTRAGGTDTQYF.

This chain connects TRBV4-3 to TRBJ2-1, with 8 positions matching TRBD2. The CDR3 sequence is 16 residues long. V gave up 1 base and J gave up 6 bases; unmatched junction bases: 8. Germline V CDR1 and CDR2: LGHNA, YSLEER. CDR3 protein: CASSQGAGAPVNEQFF. CDR3 bases: TGCGCCAGCAGCCAAGGAGCGGGGGCGCCGGTCAATGAGCAGTTCTTC.

This clone came up once. The chain carries TRBV5-1 and TRBJ2-7; D is perhaps TRBD1 (6 bases). The CDR3 consists of 14 residues. Germline lookup yields CDR1 SGHRS and CDR2 YFSETQ. Trimming cost V 3 bases and J 1 base, with 11 bases left between them. CDR3 in amino acids: CASSSSGESYEQYF. The CDR3, as DNA: TGCGCCAGCAGCTCTTCAGGGGAATCCTACGAGCAGTACTTC. Looking up the rest from reference TRBV5-1 and TRBJ2-7 gives the full variable domain: KAGVTQTPRYLIKTRGQQVTLSCSPISGHRSVSWYQQTPGQGLQFLFEYFSETQRNKGNFPGRFSGRQFSNSRSEMNVSTLELGDSALYLCASSSSGESYEQYFGPGTRLTVT.

The V call is TRBV5-1, the J call TRBJ2-7; D perhaps matches TRBD2 (5 bases). There are 14 residues in the CDR3. Trimming took 2 bases from V and 6 from J, leaving 15 bases between them. Germline CDR1 reads SGHRS; CDR2 reads YFSETQ. This CDR3 is CASSLSGILGEQYF. DNA for the CDR3: TGCGCCAGCAGCTTATCGGGGATCCTTGGCGAGCAGTACTTC.

V and J are TRBV10-2 and TRBJ1-5; D is uncertain. V lost 6 bases to trimming and J lost 0 bases, with 9 bases between them. The V gene's germline CDR1 is WSHSY and CDR2 SAAADI. CDR3 length: 14 residues. Here the CDR3 reads CASSEVGSNQPQHF. The CDR3, as DNA: TGCGCCAGCAGCGAGGTCGGTAGCAATCAGCCCCAGCATTTT.

The chain employs TRBV10-3 and TRBJ2-7, with 10 bases that match TRBD1. V lost 4 bases and J lost 5; bases outside the gene matches: 5. Germline CDR1 ENHRY, CDR2 SYGVKD. This CDR3 has 14 residues. The DNA of the CDR3 is TGTGCCATCAGTGCCTCCGGGACAGGGGACGAGCAGTACTTC. This gives the protein CAISASGTGDEQYF.